These 16 T cell receptor beta chains were sequenced from one sample in a study of post-analysis software for immune sequencing data. Points from the study as a whole: Included in a set of about 5 TRBV segments more frequent in patients than controls were TRBV5-6, TRBV5-1 and TRBV20-1.

Unique molecular identifiers had been added to the TCR beta cDNA libraries. MiXCR was run by TCRdb on the PCR reads, yielding one entry per CDR3 protein. Here the sample spans 550,000 to 700,000 distinct CDR3 sequences, around 47% being singletons. Their antigens remain unidentified. Material: blood. The receptors here all came from a girl aged 10 to 17 with multiple sclerosis.

The V call is TRBV6-5, the J call TRBJ1-5; D is ambiguous. The CDR3 loop spans 13 amino acids. Germline values: CDR1 MNHEY, CDR2 SVGAGI. The V and J ends lost 2 bases and 5 bases respectively, with 7 bases between them. The DNA for the CDR3 is TGTGCCAGCAGTTACAAAGGATATCAGCCCCAGCATTTT. Amino acid sequence: CASSYKGYQPQHF.

A note on this clonotype: An end of the junction does not agree with germline; a read error may underlie this. The rearrangement joins TRBV6-1 to TRBJ2-1; D might be TRBD2 (5 bases). The CDR3 is made up of 17 amino acids. The germline gives CDR1 MNHNS, CDR2 SASEGT. The CDR3 reads CASSQASGKKSYNEQFF. The DNA for the CDR3 is TGTGCCAGCAGTCAAGCTTCGGGGAAGAAATCCTACAATGAGCAGTTCTTC.

Details on this clonotype: A much larger clone lies a single base off, so this may be a read error. The chain carries TRBV6-1 and TRBJ2-5; D call uncertain. The length of the CDR3 is 10 residues. Looked up from germline, CDR1 is MNHNS and CDR2 is SASEGT. V was trimmed by 6 bases and J by 3 bases, leaving 2 bases between them. The CDR3 coding sequence is TGTGCCAGCAGGAAAGAGACCCAGTACTTC. Translation: CASRKETQYF.

This chain uses TRBV5-1 with TRBJ2-1; D call uncertain. The V end lost 0 bases, the J end lost 5 bases, and 6 bases lay between the germline ends. The CDR3 loop spans 13 amino acids. The germline V gene encodes CDR1 SGHRS and CDR2 YFSETQ. CDR3 amino acids: CASSLVQNNEQFF. The DNA for the CDR3 is TGCGCCAGCAGCTTGGTTCAGAACAATGAGCAGTTCTTC.

The chain links TRBV12-3 or TRBV12-4 to TRBJ1-5; TRBD1 agrees at 8 bases. V shed 5 bases and J 3 bases; nucleotides not matched to a gene: 9. This CDR3 region has 16 residues. The CDR3, as DNA: TGTGCCAGCAGTCAACACCTGACAGGGGTCAATCAGCCCCAGCATTTT. This sequence encodes CASSQHLTGVNQPQHF.

The rearrangement joins TRBV5-5 to TRBJ2-1, with D perhaps TRBD1 (6 bases). From germline, CDR1 is SGHKS and CDR2 YYEKEE (reference sequence). V gave up 5 bases and J gave up 8 bases, with 23 bases separating them. The CDR3 consists of 16 residues. The CDR3 DNA is TGTGCCAGCAGTGAATCTGGGGGAACTAAGGGGGATGAGCAGTTCTTC. Amino acids: CASSESGGTKGDEQFF.

In its sample, this clonotype was seen a few times. The chain uses TRBV6-5 and TRBJ2-7; D tentatively reads TRBD1 or TRBD2 (6 bases each). Germline V CDR1 and CDR2: MNHEY, SVGAGI. CDR3 length: 15 amino acids. Trimming took off 6 bases at V and 4 bases at J, with 19 bases between the two ends. CDR3 loop: CASRYEGGPYYEQYF. The CDR3 DNA reads TGTGCCAGCAGGTACGAAGGGGGGCCGTATTACGAGCAGTACTTC.

V usage is TRBV20-1 and J usage is TRBJ2-1; the D gene is possibly TRBD2 (6 bases). Germline CDR1 and CDR2: DFQATT and SNEGSKA (reference sequence). The CDR3 has 15 amino acids. Trimming shortened V by 2 bases and J by 4 bases, and 15 bases separated the two germline ends. The CDR3 loop reads CSARPIAGRYNEQFF. In DNA, the CDR3 is TGCAGTGCTAGACCTATCGCGGGAAGGTACAATGAGCAGTTCTTC.

The genes are TRBV24-1 and TRBJ2-2; no reliable D call. The V end was cut by 4 bases, the J end by 0 bases, with 11 bases between. The CDR3 is made up of 16 amino acids. Germline-derived CDR1 and CDR2 are KGHDR and SFDVKD. The DNA of the CDR3 is TGTGCCACCAGTGACCCTGACGGAACGAACACCGGGGAGCTGTTTTTT. Its translation is CATSDPDGTNTGELFF.

The chain uses TRBV7-2 and TRBJ2-5; possibly TRBD1 for D (5 bases). The germline V gene has CDR1 SGHTA and CDR2 FQGNSA. This CDR3 has 16 residues. V lost 3 bases and J lost 4, with 18 bases in between. The CDR3 region is CASSLGPPSRGETQYF. The CDR3 region has the DNA TGTGCCAGCAGCTTGGGCCCCCCGAGTAGGGGAGAGACCCAGTACTTC.

The chain links TRBV5-6 to TRBJ2-2; 9 bases agree with TRBD2. V lost 3 bases, J lost 6 bases, and 9 bases stayed unmatched. The CDR3 covers 16 residues. Looked up from germline, CDR1 is SGHDT and CDR2 is YYEEEE. The CDR3 is CASSSEGAGGPGELFF. The CDR3 DNA is TGTGCCAGCAGCTCGGAGGGAGCGGGAGGACCCGGGGAGCTGTTTTTT.

The gene calls are TRBV7-2 and TRBJ2-3, with TRBD1 matching 7 bases. In germline, CDR1 is SGHTA, CDR2 FQGNSA. The trim removed 2 bases at V and 2 bases at J, leaving 7 bases unmatched. CDR3 length: 16 amino acids. CDR3 amino acids: CASSLQGGGLTDTQYF. CDR3 DNA: TGTGCCAGCAGCTTACAAGGGGGCGGTCTCACAGATACGCAGTATTTT.

J is TRBJ2-7 and V is TRBV4-1; weak D call: TRBD1 (8 bases). Trimming removed 3 bases at V and 2 bases at J, with 14 bases between. Germline CDR1 MGHRA, CDR2 YSYEKL. This CDR3 is 15 amino acids long. The CDR3 here is CASSQGGGQAYEQYF. The DNA of the CDR3 is TGCGCCAGCAGCCAGGGCGGGGGACAGGCCTACGAGCAGTACTTC.

This clonotype was counted between two and nine times. This chain links TRBV5-1 with TRBJ2-3; 16 bases agree with TRBD2. The CDR3 consists of 18 residues. Trimming took 0 bases from V and 4 from J; bases not matched to a gene: 5. Germline loops: CDR1 SGHRS, CDR2 YFSETQ. CDR3 coding DNA: TGCGCCAGCAGCTTGGCCGAGGGACTAGCGGGGGGGCCAGATACGCAGTATTTT. Translating gives CASSLAEGLAGGPDTQYF.

A few counts support this clonotype. The rearrangement uses TRBV20-1 and TRBJ2-7, with TRBD1 identical over 8 bases. Germline CDR1 reads DFQATT; CDR2 reads SNEGSKA (reference sequence). The CDR3 spans 14 residues. J was trimmed by 4 bases and V by 0 bases; bases with no gene match: 5. The CDR3 reads CSARDGDRPYEQYF. The CDR3 region has the DNA TGCAGTGCTAGAGATGGGGACAGGCCTTACGAGCAGTACTTC.

This clonotype was counted between two and nine times. This sequence joins TRBV12-3 or TRBV12-4 and TRBJ1-1, with 7 bases matching TRBD1. The CDR3 runs 12 residues. The V gene end was trimmed by 6 bases and the J gene end by 7 bases; junction bases not matched to a gene: 5. CDR3 in amino acids: CASRSGQVEAFF. The DNA of the CDR3 is TGTGCCAGCAGATCCGGACAGGTTGAAGCTTTCTTT.